Below, one TCR beta chain is given with its context. The target antigen is unknown. Germline and junction disagree at one end, which may indicate a read error. Total RNA extracted from each sample amounted to at least 6 micrograms. The data were obtained in a study of blood T cells in healthy people across ages. The CDR3 consists of 13 residues. Per germline, CDR1 SGHTA and CDR2 FQGNSA. General study points: Long-lived donors exceeded aged donors in naive CD4+ cells and diversity. Since the PBMCs were unsorted, naive and antigen-experienced cells could not be conclusively compared.

Through a sample-barcoded 5' primer and a J-beta primer mix, a second PCR was run for roughly 7 to 11 cycles. A tag from a template-switch adaptor with 12 random nucleotides marked each cDNA molecule. TCRdb re-derived calls from the 5' RACE reads in MiXCR, one entry per CDR3 protein. The table has 1.5 million to 2 million distinct CDR3 sequences, roughly 27% seen once; the top ten hold approximately 7.7%. The V gene is TRBV7-2, the J gene TRBJ2-4, with D maybe TRBD2 (5 bases). The sample was blood. The receptor comes from a woman under 40 in good health. DNA for the CDR3: TGTGCCAGCTGCTTAGCGTTTGAGGACTGGCAGTACTTC. Translated, it gives CASCLAFEDWQYF.